Each of the 4 T cell receptor beta chains below was sequenced from the same sample in a study of T cell responses to AZD1222 COVID-19 vaccine. Generated by immunoSEQ multiplex PCR, the TCRdb table keeps only in-frame clones and is missing some. The sample holds more than 150,000 clones, over 80% seen once. The sample consisted of peripheral blood, taken on day 0 of MenACWY control vaccination. These receptors were taken from an adult in good health.

This clone occurred a few times. The chain joins TRBV6-5 to TRBJ2-1; TRBD1 aligns across 9 bases. J lost 6 bases, V lost 6 bases, and 3 bases had no gene match. The CDR3 totals 13 residues. Germline loops: CDR1 MNHEY, CDR2 SVGAGI. CDR3 region: CASSLTGGNEQFF. As DNA, the CDR3 is TGTGCCAGCAGCTTGACAGGGGGCAATGAGCAGTTCTTC.

This clone was picked up a small number of times. This rearrangement joins TRBV30 to TRBJ2-1; a weak D match, TRBD1 (6 bases). The CDR3 length is 13 residues. In germline, CDR1 is GTSNPN, CDR2 SVGIG (reference sequence). The germline V and J ends were trimmed by 3 bases and 9 bases, with 15 bases remaining between them. The CDR3 DNA follows: TGTGCCTGGAGATGGGGAAGAGGGGGTGAGCAGTTCTTC. This codes for CAWRWGRGGEQFF.

This chain connects TRBV28 to TRBJ2-7, with D possibly being TRBD2 (5 bases). Per germline, CDR1 MDHEN and CDR2 SYDVKM. The CDR3 length is 13 residues. The ends were cut back, 7 bases at V and 7 bases at J, with 17 bases in the middle. The CDR3 region has the DNA TGTGCCAGCAATTTCGGGGAGATGAGTGAGCAGTACTTC. It specifies CASNFGEMSEQYF.

This chain links TRBV6-2 or TRBV6-3 with TRBJ2-7; 12 positions agree with TRBD2. V was clipped by 0 bases and J by 7 bases; unmatched bases: 7. Germline assignment: CDR1 MNHEY and CDR2 SVGEGT. This CDR3 comprises 16 residues. The CDR3 protein is CASSYSTSGGPGEQYF. The CDR3 nucleotides are TGTGCCAGCAGTTACTCGACTAGCGGGGGCCCGGGGGAGCAGTACTTC.